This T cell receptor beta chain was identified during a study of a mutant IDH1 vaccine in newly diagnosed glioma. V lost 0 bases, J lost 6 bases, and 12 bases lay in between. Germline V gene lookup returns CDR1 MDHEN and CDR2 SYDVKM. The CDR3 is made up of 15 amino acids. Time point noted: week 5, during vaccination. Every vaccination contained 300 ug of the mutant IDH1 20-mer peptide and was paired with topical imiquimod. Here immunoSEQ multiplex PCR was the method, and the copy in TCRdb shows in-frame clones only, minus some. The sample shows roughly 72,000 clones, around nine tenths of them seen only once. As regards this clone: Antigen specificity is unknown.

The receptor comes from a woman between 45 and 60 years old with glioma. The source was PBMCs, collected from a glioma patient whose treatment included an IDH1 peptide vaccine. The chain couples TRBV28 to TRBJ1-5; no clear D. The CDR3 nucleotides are TGTGCCAGCAGTTTATGGGGAGGATCGGGTCAGCCCCAGCATTTT. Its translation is CASSLWGGSGQPQHF. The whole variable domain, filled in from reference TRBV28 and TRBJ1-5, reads DVKVTQSSRYLVKRTGEKVFLECVQDMDHENMFWYRQDPGLGLRLIYFSYDVKMKEKGDIPEGYSVSREKKERFSLILESASTNQTSMYLCASSLWGGSGQPQHFGDGTRLSIL.